The 24 T cell receptor beta chains reported below all come from one sample, sequenced in a study of beta chain features in type 1 diabetes. For these TCRs, the target antigens are not known. Study results and limitations: Shortening of TCRB CDR3s, moderate but significant, appeared in all four CD4+ subsets of Type 1 diabetes patients.

Sequenced material consisted of expressed TCRB transcripts (all of the isolated RNA was reverse transcribed). The data were produced by immunoSEQ multiplex PCR, yet TCRdb's version contains in-frame clones alone and is incomplete. Here the sample spans 400,000 or so clones, around 9.6% being singletons. Source material: central memory CD4+ T cells from blood. The receptors were sampled from a man aged 25 to 40 with type 1 diabetes.

This clone was seen a few times. The rearrangement links TRBV10-3 to TRBJ2-5; 14 bases are a match to TRBD2. The V gene's germline CDR1 is ENHRY and CDR2 SYGVKD. V dropped 5 bases and J dropped 5; count of bases not matched to a gene: 10. This CDR3 contains 17 residues. The CDR3 nucleotides read TGTGCCATCAGTCCCGGGACTAGCGGGAGTCGGTGGGAGACCCAGTACTTC. Encoded protein: CAISPGTSGSRWETQYF.

This clone showed up many times. The V gene is TRBV5-5, the J gene TRBJ2-7; the D gene could be TRBD1 or TRBD2 (5 bases each). Germline-derived CDR1 and CDR2 are SGHKS and YYEKEE (reference sequence). V was clipped by 0 bases and J by 9 bases, with 10 bases between them. The CDR3 extends over 12 amino acids. CDR3 protein: CASSLADGTQYF. The CDR3 region has the DNA TGTGCCAGCAGCTTGGCCGACGGGACGCAGTACTTC. Looking up the rest from reference TRBV5-5 and TRBJ2-7 gives the full variable domain: DAGVTQSPTHLIKTRGQQVTLRCSPISGHKSVSWYQQVLGQGPQFIFQYYEKEERGRGNFPDRFSARQFPNYSSELNVNALLLGDSALYLCASSLADGTQYFGPGTRLTVT.

The V gene is TRBV6-6, the J gene TRBJ2-7, with 7 bases that match TRBD2. This CDR3 comprises 14 residues. Losses at the gene ends were 1 base for V and 6 bases for J; bases not matched to a gene: 6. The V gene's germline CDR1 is MNHNY and CDR2 SVGAGI (reference sequence). The CDR3 DNA is TGTGCCAGCAGTTACTACGGACTAGTACGCGAGCAGTACTTC. Amino acid sequence: CASSYYGLVREQYF.

This clone has only a few counts. The V call is TRBV7-8, the J call TRBJ2-3, with TRBD2 as a possible D gene (5 bases). The germline V gene has CDR1 SGHVS and CDR2 FQNEAQ. The CDR3 is 12 residues long. V was clipped by 5 bases and J by 6 bases, with 9 bases between them. CDR3 region: CASSGSGDTQYF. The CDR3, as DNA: TGTGCCAGCAGCGGCTCGGGGGATACGCAGTATTTT.

The gene calls are TRBV5-1 and TRBJ2-2, with 10 bases that match TRBD2. This CDR3 is built from 22 residues. Per germline, CDR1 SGHRS and CDR2 YFSETQ. Trimming removed 5 bases from V and 0 bases from J; junction bases left unmatched: 22. CDR3 in DNA: TGCGCCAGCAGACATACAGAGGCCCGGACTAGCGGACCCGGCACGAACACCGGGGAGCTGTTTTTT. The encoded protein is CASRHTEARTSGPGTNTGELFF.

This clone has more than one count but fewer than ten. One end of the junction fails to match germline, which may point to a read error. The chain is built from TRBV9 and TRBJ2-7; a possible D gene is TRBD2 (7 bases). Germline CDR1 is SGDLS and CDR2 is YYNGEE. This CDR3 has 16 residues. CDR3 sequence reads: CARSVEGGGSSYEQYF. The CDR3 nucleotides are TGTGCCCGCAGCGTAGAGGGGGGCGGGAGTTCCTACGAGCAGTACTTC.

This clone was seen more than once but under ten times. A much larger clone is a single base away; this may be a read error. Other DNA sequences in this specimen translate into the identical CDR3. V usage is TRBV5-4 and J usage is TRBJ2-3, with unresolved D. Germline V lookup: CDR1 SGHNT, CDR2 YYREEE (reference sequence). The CDR3 is made up of 13 amino acids. This CDR3 reads CASSQDRIRKRNF. For the CDR3, the DNA is TGTGCCAGCAGCCAAGATCGGATTAGAAAACGGAATTTT.

This clone turned up a few times. This chain connects TRBV29-1 to TRBJ1-2, with 8 bases fitting TRBD1. Per the germline V gene, CDR1 is SQVTM and CDR2 is ANQGSEA. V lost 7 bases, J lost 3 bases, and 4 bases stayed unmatched. CDR3 size: 12 residues. The CDR3 loop reads CSADRVYYGYTF. The CDR3 DNA sequence: TGCAGCGCGGACAGGGTTTACTATGGCTACACCTTC.

This clone was detected many times. The chain uses TRBV19 and TRBJ2-3; perhaps TRBD1 as D (6 bases). The CDR3 sequence is 12 residues long. Germline V gives CDR1 LNHDA, CDR2 SQIVND (reference sequence). Trimming pared 6 bases from V and 11 bases from J, leaving 15 bases between. CDR3 in DNA: TGTGCCAGTAGCACCTCGGGACACTTGCAGTATTTT. It yields the protein CASSTSGHLQYF.

The J gene is TRBJ2-2, the V gene TRBV28, with 15 bases matching TRBD2. J was trimmed by 4 bases and V by 10 bases; bases with no gene match: 4. Germline CDR1 reads MDHEN; CDR2 reads SYDVKM. The CDR3 covers 15 residues. The CDR3 DNA is TGTGCCACCGGGACTAGCGGGAGGCTCACCGGGGAGCTGTTTTTT. Translation: CATGTSGRLTGELFF.

The chain uses TRBV27 and TRBJ2-2, with D possibly matching TRBD2 (6 bases). V was cut by 5 bases and J by 3 bases, with 13 bases left in between. The CDR3 consists of 15 residues. Per the germline V gene, CDR1 is MNHEY and CDR2 is SMNVEV (reference sequence). As DNA, the CDR3 is TGTGCCAGCAGTCCAGCTGGCGGGGACACCGGGGAGCTGTTTTTT. Its protein product is CASSPAGGDTGELFF.

Only a few counts were recorded for this clone. The chain links TRBV4-1 to TRBJ1-1; the D is unclear. V lost 5 bases, J lost 0 bases, and 16 bases lay in between. The CDR3 sequence is 16 residues long. CDR1 MGHRA and CDR2 YSYEKL come from the germline V gene. The CDR3 nucleotides read TGCGCCAGCAGCACCCTGACGGCGGTAATGAACACTGAAGCTTTCTTT. Translation gives CASSTLTAVMNTEAFF.

The chain couples TRBV5-1 to TRBJ2-5; D gene unclear. The CDR3 consists of 16 residues. The germline CDR1 and CDR2 sequences are SGHRS and YFSETQ. V was shortened by 3 bases and J by 1 base, with 16 bases between the two germline ends. CDR3 bases: TGCGCCAGCAGCTCCGGGCCCAGAAACCTCCAAGAGACCCAGTACTTC. Protein product: CASSSGPRNLQETQYF. Combining the CDR3 with reference TRBV5-1 and TRBJ2-5 gives the whole variable domain KAGVTQTPRYLIKTRGQQVTLSCSPISGHRSVSWYQQTPGQGLQFLFEYFSETQRNKGNFPGRFSGRQFSNSRSEMNVSTLELGDSALYLCASSSGPRNLQETQYFGPGTRLLVL.

The CDR3 loop reads CASYSWLGNTEAFF. Here the CDR3 DNA reads TGTGCCAGCTATTCGTGGCTAGGGAACACTGAAGCTTTCTTT. The chain couples TRBV6-6 to TRBJ1-1; D is ambiguous. The CDR3 has 14 amino acids. The V end lost 8 bases, the J end lost 1 base, and 14 bases lay between the germline ends. Germline V CDR1 and CDR2: MNHNY, SVGAGI (reference sequence).

V gene TRBV7-9 combines with J gene TRBJ2-5; D unclear. Matching the DNA end better, TRBJ2-7 makes the J call doubtful. Germline values: CDR1 SEHNR, CDR2 FQNEAQ (reference sequence). The CDR3 runs to 13 residues. The CDR3 sequence is CASSFGRIDEQYF. The CDR3 DNA follows: TGTGCCAGCAGCTTCGGACGGATTGACGAGCAGTACTTC.

This clone was recorded a few times. The chain links TRBV27 to TRBJ2-2; perhaps D is TRBD1 or TRBD2 (6 bases each). Trimming removed 1 base at V and 3 bases at J, with 15 bases between. CDR3 size: 17 residues. Germline CDR1 is MNHEY and CDR2 is SMNVEV (reference sequence). This CDR3 is CASSLWPPRGDTGELFF. In DNA form, the CDR3 reads TGTGCCAGCAGTTTATGGCCTCCGAGGGGGGACACCGGGGAGCTGTTTTTT.

The V call is TRBV7-8, the J call TRBJ2-7, with 11 bases matching TRBD2. Trimming removed 5 bases from V and 3 bases from J; junction bases left unmatched: 24. This CDR3 contains 21 residues. Germline V gene data show CDR1 as SGHVS and CDR2 as FQNEAQ. The CDR3 spells CASSPFAGRVGTSGSHYEQYF. The CDR3, as DNA: TGTGCCAGCAGCCCCTTCGCGGGCAGGGTAGGTACTAGCGGGAGCCACTACGAGCAGTACTTC.

J is TRBJ1-3 and V is TRBV4-3; 7 bases map to TRBD1. This CDR3 has 17 amino acids. Germline trimming cut 4 bases from V and 0 bases from J; bases unmatched to any gene: 9. The germline V gene has CDR1 LGHNA and CDR2 YSLEER. The CDR3 coding sequence is TGCGCCAGCAGCCCCATAGGGACAGCCGGCTCTGGAAACACCATATATTTT. Protein product: CASSPIGTAGSGNTIYF.

The chain joins TRBV4-1 to TRBJ2-5, with D possibly matching TRBD1 (6 bases). This CDR3 contains 16 residues. CDR1 MGHRA and CDR2 YSYEKL come from the germline V gene. The V end was cut by 0 bases, the J end by 5 bases, with 16 bases between. In DNA, the CDR3 is TGCGCCAGCAGCCAAGATTCGGGCAGGGGAGAGGAGACCCAGTACTTC. It yields the protein CASSQDSGRGEETQYF.

This clone was observed at least ten times. The chain joins TRBV11-2 to TRBJ2-3; no clear D gene. The CDR3 covers 12 residues. Germline CDR1 SGHAT, CDR2 FQNNGV. Trimming took off 2 bases at V and 6 bases at J, with 6 bases between the two ends. This chain's CDR3 is CASSLLRDTQYF. The CDR3, as DNA: TGTGCCAGCAGCTTATTACGCGATACGCAGTATTTT.

This clone has a handful of counts. V is TRBV10-3 and J is TRBJ1-1; possibly TRBD1 for D (6 bases). CDR3 size: 15 residues. Germline values: CDR1 ENHRY, CDR2 SYGVKD. V was cut by 7 bases and J by 0 bases, with 15 bases left in between. CDR3 residues: CAITGTTGVNTEAFF. DNA of the CDR3: TGTGCCATCACAGGGACAACTGGGGTGAACACTGAAGCTTTCTTT.

V is TRBV25-1 and J is TRBJ2-3; 10 bases line up with TRBD1. This CDR3 region has 16 residues. Germline CDR1 and CDR2: MGHDK and SYGVNS. V gave up 2 bases and J gave up 2 bases; unmatched junction bases: 4. The CDR3 nucleotides are TGTGCCAGCAGTGAAGGGACAGGGGACCCCACAGATACGCAGTATTTT. It codes for CASSEGTGDPTDTQYF.

The sample holds a few counts of this clone. This rearrangement joins TRBV28 to TRBJ2-1; D gene ambiguous. Germline CDR1 MDHEN, CDR2 SYDVKM. V shed 3 bases and J shed 8 bases, with 11 bases lying between them. This CDR3 spans 13 amino acids. The CDR3 bases are TGTGCCAGCAGTTTCCGCGCGGTCGATGAGCAGTTCTTC. Translating it yields CASSFRAVDEQFF.

This clone was seen more than once but under ten times. Within the sample, other DNA sequences also encode this same CDR3. The chain couples TRBV10-3 to TRBJ2-2; a weak D match, TRBD1 (7 bases). Trimming pared 8 bases from V and 6 bases from J, leaving 13 bases between. There are 13 residues in the CDR3. Germline CDR1 and CDR2: ENHRY and SYGVKD. CDR3 residues: CAIGGQGAGELFF. In nucleotides, the CDR3 is TGTGCCATCGGGGGGCAGGGGGCCGGGGAGCTGTTTTTT.